Presented here are 28 T cell receptor beta chains from one specimen sequenced in a study of shared clonotypes between healthy human individuals. Assay: immunoSEQ multiplex PCR; the TCRdb copy retains only in-frame clones and omits some. The table lists more than 500,000 clones, around 95% of them singletons. CD45RO-negative cells were positively selected for CCR7, leaving out terminally differentiated effector memory CD45RA+ cells. The sample was naive CD8+ T cells sorted from blood. These receptors were taken from a woman aged 25-40 years in good health.

A few counts support this clone. V and J are TRBV29-1 and TRBJ1-2; possible D gene TRBD1, 6 bases. This CDR3 contains 12 residues. V lost 7 bases to trimming and J lost 3 bases, with 12 bases between them. Germline V CDR1 and CDR2: SQVTM, ANQGSEA. The CDR3 DNA sequence: TGCAGCGACCTGGGACACGACTATGGCTACACCTTC. This encodes CSDLGHDYGYTF.

The chain joins TRBV9 to TRBJ1-4, with D possibly matching TRBD1 (6 bases). In germline, CDR1 is SGDLS, CDR2 YYNGEE. Trimming removed 2 bases from V and 2 bases from J, with 7 bases in between. The CDR3 sequence is 14 residues long. The CDR3 sequence: CASSVGGTNEKLFF. The CDR3 coding sequence is TGTGCCAGCAGCGTGGGGGGCACTAATGAAAAACTGTTTTTT.

V and J are TRBV7-9 and TRBJ1-2; D possibly corresponds to TRBD1 (6 bases). Trimming left V 5 bases short and J 3 bases short, with 22 bases between. CDR3 length: 17 residues. Germline V gene lookup returns CDR1 SEHNR and CDR2 FQNEAQ (reference sequence). The DNA of the CDR3 is TGTGCCAGCAGCCCCCGTAGGGGGGCGGGAGAGTACTATGGCTACACCTTC. Its protein product is CASSPRRGAGEYYGYTF.

This chain connects TRBV2 to TRBJ2-5, with D tentatively TRBD2 (6 bases). Germline V lookup: CDR1 SNHLY, CDR2 FYNNEI. V gave up 7 bases and J gave up 1 base, with 16 bases separating them. This CDR3 is 15 amino acids long. The CDR3 DNA sequence: TGTGCCAGCAAGAGGGCGGAGGGACCCCAAGAGACCCAGTACTTC. This gives the protein CASKRAEGPQETQYF.

The rearrangement joins TRBV19 to TRBJ2-7; D might be TRBD2 (5 bases). Germline V gene sequence: CDR1 LNHDA, CDR2 SQIVND (reference sequence). The V end was cut by 3 bases, the J end by 2 bases, with 14 bases between. The CDR3 totals 15 residues. CDR3 protein: CASSIRLADTYEQYF. CDR3 in DNA: TGTGCCAGTAGTATCCGCCTAGCAGACACCTACGAGCAGTACTTC. The full variable domain, completed using reference TRBV19 and TRBJ2-7, is DGGITQSPKYLFRKEGQNVTLSCEQNLNHDAMYWYRQDPGQGLRLIYYSQIVNDFQKGDIAEGYSVSREKKESFPLTVTSAQKNPTAFYLCASSIRLADTYEQYFGPGTRLTVT.

As DNA, the CDR3 is TGTGCCAGCAGCCAGGACAGGGTTGATTCACCCCTCCACTTT. This gives the protein CASSQDRVDSPLHF. This chain connects TRBV5-6 to TRBJ1-6; 8 bases align to TRBD1. V lost 4 bases and J lost 8; bases outside the gene matches: 5. Germline V gives CDR1 SGHDT, CDR2 YYEEEE. CDR3 size: 14 residues.

The chain couples TRBV10-2 to TRBJ1-1; D remains unclear. V was cut by 0 bases and J by 5 bases, with 4 bases left in between. CDR1 is WSHSY and CDR2 is SAAADI in the germline V gene. This CDR3 has 12 amino acids. CDR3 protein: CASSESGTEAFF. The DNA for the CDR3 is TGCGCCAGCAGTGAGTCGGGGACTGAAGCTTTCTTT.

DNA of the CDR3: TGTGCCATCAGTGAACTTCCTCCCGGGACAGGGGACTACGAGCAGTACTTC. Translated: CAISELPPGTGDYEQYF. The chain has TRBV10-3 and TRBJ2-5; 10 bases are shared with TRBD1. Matching the DNA end better, TRBJ2-7 makes the J call doubtful. In germline, CDR1 is ENHRY, CDR2 SYGVKD. This CDR3 spans 17 amino acids.

The rearrangement joins TRBV5-6 to TRBJ2-7; 8 positions agree with TRBD1. CDR1 is SGHDT, CDR2 YYEEEE, per germline. The CDR3 length is 15 residues. J lost 2 bases, V lost 4 bases, and 8 bases had no gene match. The CDR3 DNA reads as TGTGCCAGCAGCCCTGGGACAGGCGGTACCTACGAGCAGTACTTC. Residues: CASSPGTGGTYEQYF.

The V gene is TRBV28, the J gene TRBJ2-7; 9 bases are shared with TRBD2. The CDR3 totals 14 residues. Germline V gene sequence: CDR1 MDHEN, CDR2 SYDVKM. V lost 3 bases, J lost 5 bases, and 5 bases stayed unmatched. This chain's CDR3 is CASSFWAGGHEQYF. In DNA form, the CDR3 reads TGTGCCAGCAGTTTTTGGGCGGGAGGGCACGAGCAGTACTTC.

V usage is TRBV9 and J usage is TRBJ2-2; D unclear. This CDR3 is 15 amino acids long. Trimming left V 4 bases short and J 7 bases short, with 17 bases between. The germline V gene has CDR1 SGDLS and CDR2 YYNGEE. The CDR3 bases are TGTGCCAGCAGCCCCCGTGTCGTCGGTGGCGGGGAGCTGTTTTTT. Translating gives CASSPRVVGGGELFF.

The chain employs TRBV2 and TRBJ1-4, with D hard to call. The ends were cut back, 2 bases at V and 5 bases at J, with 15 bases in the middle. From germline, CDR1 is SNHLY and CDR2 FYNNEI. CDR3 length equals 16 residues. The CDR3 DNA reads TGTGCCAGCAGTGAATATGGCGGGCCTGGGAATGAAAAACTGTTTTTT. Translating it yields CASSEYGGPGNEKLFF.

In DNA form, the CDR3 reads TGTGCCAGCAGTCGCCCGCAGGACTACACTGAAGCTTTCTTT. Amino acids: CASSRPQDYTEAFF. The J gene is TRBJ1-1, the V gene TRBV6-6; D is undetermined. Germline values: CDR1 MNHNY, CDR2 SVGAGI (reference sequence). V was cut by 5 bases and J by 3 bases, with 13 bases left in between. This CDR3 spans 14 amino acids.

On this clone: Different DNA sequences within this sample yield the same CDR3. The V and J genes are TRBV27 and TRBJ1-1, with D perhaps TRBD1 (6 bases). V lost 2 bases and J 3 bases, leaving 10 bases between the germline ends. Per the germline V gene, CDR1 is MNHEY and CDR2 is SMNVEV (reference sequence). This CDR3 has 14 amino acids. CDR3 bases: TGTGCCAGCAGTTTAGGGGGCAGATACACTGAAGCTTTCTTT. It encodes CASSLGGRYTEAFF.

CDR3 DNA: TGTGCCAGCAGCTTGGAAGGGCCAGGAAACACCATATATTTT. It specifies CASSLEGPGNTIYF. This chain uses TRBV5-8 with TRBJ1-3; D remains ambiguous. This CDR3 is built from 14 residues. Trimming removed 0 bases from V and 4 bases from J, with 8 bases in between. Germline assignment: CDR1 SGHTS and CDR2 YDEGEE.

This clone appeared once. This chain links TRBV27 with TRBJ2-7, with unresolved D. Between the trimmed V and J ends, which lost 3 bases and 3 bases, there was a span of 12 bases. The CDR3 contains 14 residues. Germline V gives CDR1 MNHEY, CDR2 SMNVEV (reference sequence). CDR3 in DNA: TGTGCCAGCAGTTTTAAGAGCGTCGGCTACGAGCAGTACTTC. Translated: CASSFKSVGYEQYF.

The chain uses TRBV28 and TRBJ1-5, with D possibly TRBD1 on 5 matching bases. Germline CDR1 and CDR2: MDHEN and SYDVKM. The CDR3 loop spans 16 amino acids. The V gene lost 3 bases and the J gene lost 2 bases, with 14 bases spanning the gap. CDR3 in DNA: TGTGCCAGCAGTTTGGCGGGACGGGGGGGCAATCAGCCCCAGCATTTT. Protein: CASSLAGRGGNQPQHF.

This chain uses TRBV28 with TRBJ2-7; D possibly corresponds to TRBD2 (6 bases). V gave up 3 bases and J gave up 6 bases, with 15 bases separating them. Germline V gene sequence: CDR1 MDHEN, CDR2 SYDVKM. The CDR3 consists of 14 residues. This chain's CDR3 is CASSLTGDMGEQYF. As DNA, the CDR3 is TGTGCCAGCAGTTTGACGGGAGACATGGGCGAGCAGTACTTC.

On this clone: Other DNA sequences from this sample encode an identical CDR3 as well. The rearrangement joins TRBV6-6 to TRBJ2-7, with D possibly called TRBD1 or TRBD2 (5 bases each). Per the germline V gene, CDR1 is MNHNY and CDR2 is SVGAGI (reference sequence). Trimming removed 2 bases from V and 3 bases from J, with 8 bases in between. The CDR3 runs 13 residues. The CDR3 DNA reads TGTGCCAGCAGTTACGGGGGAAGCTACGAGCAGTACTTC. Encoded protein: CASSYGGSYEQYF.

The rearrangement joins TRBV6-5 to TRBJ2-1; 9 bases fit TRBD2. The V segment lost 1 base and the J segment 5 bases; nucleotides outside the gene matches: 6. Germline V CDR1 and CDR2: MNHEY, SVGAGI. The CDR3 length is 16 residues. Written as DNA, the CDR3 is TGTGCCAGCAGTTACTTCGGTAGCGGGGGAAACAATGAGCAGTTCTTC. It yields the protein CASSYFGSGGNNEQFF.

This clone has only one observation. The J gene is TRBJ2-1, the V gene TRBV6-1; D unresolved. The V end lost 7 bases, the J end lost 9 bases, and 13 bases lay between the germline ends. Germline-derived CDR1 and CDR2 are MNHNS and SASEGT. CDR3 size: 12 residues. The CDR3 bases are TGTGCCAGCATTAGCCTTAGCAGTGAGCAGTTCTTC. As protein: CASISLSSEQFF.

V is TRBV10-3 and J is TRBJ2-5; 9 bases are shared with TRBD1. The DNA end favors TRBJ2-7, so the J call may be wrong. The germline V gene encodes CDR1 ENHRY and CDR2 SYGVKD. This CDR3 has 15 amino acids. For the CDR3, the DNA is TGTGCCATCAGTGAGTCAGGGGGACAGGGCGACGAGCAGTACTTC. Translating gives CAISESGGQGDEQYF.

CDR3 nucleotides: TGCGCCAGCAGCTTGTCGGCGGGAAACACCATATATTTT. This gives the protein CASSLSAGNTIYF. The chain carries TRBV5-1 and TRBJ1-3; the D is unclear. Germline V lookup: CDR1 SGHRS, CDR2 YFSETQ. This CDR3 has 13 amino acids. The V and J ends lost 1 base and 4 bases respectively, with 6 bases between them.

This clone is a singleton in its sample. The chain is built from TRBV5-5 and TRBJ1-4, with D unclear. This CDR3 has 17 residues. CDR1 is SGHKS and CDR2 is YYEKEE in the germline V gene (reference sequence). The V end was cut by 0 bases, the J end by 7 bases, with 19 bases between. DNA of the CDR3: TGTGCCAGCAGCTTGGTAGAAGTGGGAGGTATGAGTGAAAAACTGTTTTTT. It encodes CASSLVEVGGMSEKLFF.

The rearrangement links TRBV7-2 to TRBJ1-1; TRBD1 agrees at 8 bases. CDR1 is SGHTA, CDR2 FQGNSA, per germline. The J segment lost 4 bases and the V segment lost 5 bases, leaving 3 bases of the junction unmatched. This CDR3 is built from 13 residues. The CDR3 nucleotides read TGTGCCAGCAGCACCACAGGGGGCACTGAAGCTTTCTTT. This translates into CASSTTGGTEAFF.

The chain combines TRBV19 with TRBJ2-7; 12 bases map to TRBD2. V lost 5 bases, J lost 2 bases, and 4 bases stayed unmatched. This CDR3 spans 15 amino acids. Germline CDR1 and CDR2: LNHDA and SQIVND (reference sequence). CDR3 sequence reads: CASSLTSGGTYEQYF. In DNA form, the CDR3 reads TGTGCCAGTAGTTTGACTAGCGGGGGAACCTACGAGCAGTACTTC.

This chain joins TRBV28 and TRBJ1-2; D call uncertain. The CDR3 runs to 13 residues. Trimming took off 6 bases at V and 5 bases at J, with 13 bases between the two ends. Germline assignment: CDR1 MDHEN and CDR2 SYDVKM. In nucleotides, the CDR3 is TGTGCCAGCAGCACCCCCGCGGGATATGGCTACACCTTC. Translation gives CASSTPAGYGYTF.

The genes are TRBV19 and TRBJ2-1; possibly TRBD2 for D (6 bases). The length of the CDR3 is 15 residues. The V and J ends lost 5 bases and 0 bases respectively, with 11 bases between them. The germline V gene encodes CDR1 LNHDA and CDR2 SQIVND (reference sequence). CDR3 sequence: CASSPGLSSYNEQFF. Here the CDR3 DNA reads TGTGCCAGTAGTCCGGGACTGAGCTCCTACAATGAGCAGTTCTTC.